The TCR beta chain described here comes from a study of shared clonotypes between healthy human individuals. The wider study: Plates per donor: three CD4 naive, three CD4 memory, two CD8 naive, one CD8 memory.

Deep-level assay runs were performed. Here immunoSEQ multiplex PCR was the method, and the copy in TCRdb shows in-frame clones only, minus some. The table includes roughly 2,000,000 clones, 90% to 95% detected once. The CDR3 has 14 residues. CDR1 SGDLS and CDR2 YYNGEE come from the germline V gene. The V gene lost 0 bases and the J gene lost 3 bases, with 6 bases spanning the gap. As defined, naive CD8 cells were CD45RO-negative and positively selected for CCR7, with terminally differentiated effector memory CD45RA+ cells excluded. Points on this clone: This specimen includes other DNA sequences encoding the same CDR3.

The TCR sequence derives from a man aged 18 to 29 in good health. Some clones in this sample may be carry-over from other donors' samples. The chain uses TRBV9 and TRBJ2-2; D is uncertain. The sequencing sample was made of naive CD8+ T cells from PBMCs. The CDR3: CASSVGADTGELFF. The CDR3 nucleotides read TGTGCCAGCAGCGTAGGGGCCGACACCGGGGAGCTGTTTTTT.